This T cell receptor beta chain was profiled in a study of shared clonotypes between healthy human individuals. Clones were read by immunoSEQ multiplex PCR, and TCRdb kept only the in-frame ones, dropping some. The sample carries roughly 1,100,000 clones, 65% to 75% recorded once. V was clipped by 1 base and J by 0 bases, with 4 bases between them. This CDR3 is built from 14 residues. The germline gives CDR1 SGHTA, CDR2 FQGNSA. Concerning this clone: With a far larger clone one base away, a read error is the likely cause. This CDR3 is also generated by other DNA sequences in the sample.

Input material: memory CD4+ T cells sorted from blood. Subset specified: CD45RA-negative fraction. The chain couples TRBV7-2 to TRBJ2-1; D unresolved. The TCR originated in a young man in good health. Here the CDR3 reads CASSLGSSYNEQFF. The CDR3 nucleotides are TGTGCCAGCAGCTTAGGTAGCTCCTACAATGAGCAGTTCTTC.